A selection of T cell receptor beta chains follows, all from one sample in a study of blood T cell repertoires in COVID-19. Sequenced by immunoSEQ multiplex PCR; TCRdb stores in-frame clones only, minus some. This table holds approximately 150,000 clones, more than 75% found once. The sample comprised PBMCs or T cells enriched from blood (not recorded which). All receptors come from a man aged 40-50 years who had recovered from COVID-19. The CDR3 runs from the conserved cysteine through the conserved F or W. A D gene is named only where the DNA matches it firmly. Some rows mark clone size as missing; the rest say once, few, many or name a class of expanded clone.

V gene: TRBV7-3; D gene: TRBD1; J gene: TRBJ1-1; clone size: .; CDR3 DNA: TGTGCCAGCAGTTCGACAGGGGTGGGGAACACTGAAGCTTTCTTT; CDR3 protein: CASSSTGVGNTEAFF
V gene: TRBV6-5; D gene: .; J gene: TRBJ2-7; clone size: .; CDR3 DNA: TGTGCCAGCAGTTACCGGGACACGGCCTACGAGCAGTACTTC; CDR3 protein: CASSYRDTAYEQYF
V gene: TRBV18; D gene: .; J gene: TRBJ1-1; clone size: once; CDR3 DNA: TGTGCCAGCTCAGGATGGTCAGGCACTGAAGCTTTCTTT; CDR3 protein: CASSGWSGTEAFF
V gene: TRBV7-9; D gene: TRBD2; J gene: TRBJ2-3; clone size: .; CDR3 DNA: TGTGCCAGCAGCTTAGGGGACTACCGCACAGATACGCAGTATTTT; CDR3 protein: CASSLGDYRTDTQYF
V gene: TRBV27; D gene: .; J gene: TRBJ1-2; clone size: once; CDR3 DNA: TGTGCCAGCAGCCCCGTAAGGGGCGCTGGCTACACCTTC; CDR3 protein: CASSPVRGAGYTF
V gene: TRBV10-1; D gene: TRBD1; J gene: TRBJ1-1; clone size: .; CDR3 DNA: TGCGCCACCCAGGACGACAGGGGCGAAGCTTTCTTT; CDR3 protein: CATQDDRGEAFF
V gene: TRBV19; D gene: TRBD1; J gene: TRBJ2-3; clone size: .; CDR3 DNA: TGTGCCAGCCTGGACAGGGCAGATACGCAGTATTTT; CDR3 protein: CASLDRADTQYF
V gene: TRBV4-2; D gene: .; J gene: TRBJ2-7; clone size: .; CDR3 DNA: TGTGCCAGCAGCCAAGCTCATGCGGGCGGCCTTGAGCAGTACTTC; CDR3 protein: CASSQAHAGGLEQYF
V gene: TRBV6-5; D gene: .; J gene: TRBJ1-1; clone size: .; CDR3 DNA: TGTGCCAGCAGTTCGATTAGGGGATTGGGAACTGAAGCTTTCTTT; CDR3 protein: CASSSIRGLGTEAFF
V gene: TRBV28; D gene: .; J gene: TRBJ2-2; clone size: .; CDR3 DNA: TGTGCCAGCAAGCGGGCGGTGAGAGCGATCGGCGGGGAGCTGTTTTTT; CDR3 protein: CASKRAVRAIGGELFF
V gene: TRBV5-4; D gene: .; J gene: TRBJ1-1; clone size: .; CDR3 DNA: TGTGCCAGCAGCTTGGGCGGGGGGGGCCGCCCGAACACTGAAGCTTTCTTT; CDR3 protein: CASSLGGGGRPNTEAFF
V gene: TRBV7-3; D gene: .; J gene: TRBJ1-3; clone size: .; CDR3 DNA: TGTGCCAGCAGCCCAGGTGGGGCCTCTGGAAACACCATATATTTT; CDR3 protein: CASSPGGASGNTIYF
V gene: TRBV7-9; D gene: TRBD1; J gene: TRBJ1-5; clone size: few; CDR3 DNA: TGTGCCAGCAGCCGCCAGGGGGCAATTCAGCCCCAGCATTTT; CDR3 protein: CASSRQGAIQPQHF
V gene: TRBV6-5; D gene: TRBD1; J gene: TRBJ1-1; clone size: .; CDR3 DNA: TGTGCCAGCAGTTTTGGACAGGGGGCATCCACTGAAGCTTTCTTT; CDR3 protein: CASSFGQGASTEAFF
V gene: TRBV10-3; D gene: .; J gene: TRBJ2-3; clone size: .; CDR3 DNA: TGTGCCATCAGTGGTCCGGGCACAGATACGCAGTATTTT; CDR3 protein: CAISGPGTDTQYF
V gene: TRBV2; D gene: .; J gene: TRBJ1-5; clone size: .; CDR3 DNA: TGTGCCAGCACTGGGGGCGTTTACAATCAGCCCCAGCATTTT; CDR3 protein: CASTGGVYNQPQHF
V gene: TRBV4-2; D gene: TRBD2; J gene: TRBJ2-5; clone size: .; CDR3 DNA: TGTGCCAGCAGCCCCACTAGCGGGCGGGAACAAGAGACCCAGTACTTC; CDR3 protein: CASSPTSGREQETQYF
V gene: TRBV3-1/TRBV3-2; D gene: .; J gene: TRBJ1-2; clone size: .; CDR3 DNA: TGTGCCAGCAGCCAAGCTGGCGGCTATGGCTACACCTTC; CDR3 protein: CASSQAGGYGYTF
V gene: TRBV2; D gene: .; J gene: TRBJ1-5; clone size: once; CDR3 DNA: TGTGCCAGCTCCGGAGACGGGAGCAATCAGCCCCAGCATTTT; CDR3 protein: CASSGDGSNQPQHF
V gene: TRBV5-1; D gene: TRBD1; J gene: TRBJ1-1; clone size: .; CDR3 DNA: TGCGCCAGCAGCCCACAACCTGACAGGGGCGGCACTGAAGCTTTCTTT; CDR3 protein: CASSPQPDRGGTEAFF
V gene: TRBV9; D gene: TRBD1; J gene: TRBJ1-2; clone size: once; CDR3 DNA: TGTGCCAGCAGCGTGACAGGGAACTATGGCTACACCTTC; CDR3 protein: CASSVTGNYGYTF
V gene: TRBV7-9; D gene: TRBD2; J gene: TRBJ2-1; clone size: .; CDR3 DNA: TGTGCCAGCACCCACCCCGTCGAGCGGGGGGGTTTTGAGCAGTTCTTC; CDR3 protein: CASTHPVERGGFEQFF
V gene: TRBV5-1; D gene: TRBD2; J gene: TRBJ2-3; clone size: .; CDR3 DNA: TGCGCCAGCAGCTTTAGCGGGGGGGTCCGAGATACGCAGTATTTT; CDR3 protein: CASSFSGGVRDTQYF
V gene: TRBV5-1; D gene: .; J gene: TRBJ1-2; clone size: .; CDR3 DNA: TGCGCCAGCAGCCCCATATTGCAGGGAGGCTATGGCTACACCTTC; CDR3 protein: CASSPILQGGYGYTF
V gene: TRBV12-3/TRBV12-4; D gene: .; J gene: TRBJ2-4; clone size: .; CDR3 DNA: TGTGCCAGCCAGGGAGGCAGGGAAAACATTCAGTACTTC; CDR3 protein: CASQGGRENIQYF
V gene: TRBV12-3/TRBV12-4; D gene: .; J gene: TRBJ2-1; clone size: .; CDR3 DNA: TGTGCCAGCAGTTCAACAGGGATCAATGAGCAGTTCTTC; CDR3 protein: CASSSTGINEQFF
V gene: TRBV7-2; D gene: .; J gene: TRBJ1-2; clone size: .; CDR3 DNA: TGTGCCAGCAGCTCCAAGGCGGGGGGGTATGGCTACACCTTC; CDR3 protein: CASSSKAGGYGYTF
V gene: TRBV2; D gene: .; J gene: TRBJ1-2; clone size: .; CDR3 DNA: TGTGCCAGCTGCGTCAGGCAAGTCAATGGCTACACCTTC; CDR3 protein: CASCVRQVNGYTF
V gene: TRBV7-8; D gene: TRBD1; J gene: TRBJ1-2; clone size: .; CDR3 DNA: TGTGCCAGCAGCTATAACAGGGGTTCGTATGGCTACACCTTC; CDR3 protein: CASSYNRGSYGYTF
V gene: TRBV5-6; D gene: .; J gene: TRBJ1-1; clone size: .; CDR3 DNA: TGTGCCAGCAGCCTACGCTTCGCGGGAAGAACTGAAGCTTTCTTT; CDR3 protein: CASSLRFAGRTEAFF
V gene: TRBV9; D gene: TRBD2; J gene: TRBJ2-3; clone size: .; CDR3 DNA: TGTGCCAGCAGCGTTCGTGCGGGGGTTGGGACAGATACGCAGTATTTT; CDR3 protein: CASSVRAGVGTDTQYF
V gene: TRBV29-1; D gene: TRBD1; J gene: TRBJ1-2; clone size: .; CDR3 DNA: TGCAGCGTTGAGGACAGGGTGTACGGCTACACCTTC; CDR3 protein: CSVEDRVYGYTF
V gene: TRBV7-2; D gene: TRBD1; J gene: TRBJ2-2; clone size: .; CDR3 DNA: TGTGCCAGCAGCGTCAGGGGGCGGTCGAACACCGGGGAGCTGTTTTTT; CDR3 protein: CASSVRGRSNTGELFF
V gene: TRBV24-1; D gene: .; J gene: TRBJ1-1; clone size: .; CDR3 DNA: TGTGCCACCAGTGCTGGTGGGAGGTACACTGAAGCTTTCTTT; CDR3 protein: CATSAGGRYTEAFF
V gene: TRBV10-1; D gene: TRBD2; J gene: TRBJ2-3; clone size: .; CDR3 DNA: TGCGCCAGCCTAGCGGGATCCACAGATACGCAGTATTTT; CDR3 protein: CASLAGSTDTQYF
V gene: TRBV5-1; D gene: TRBD2; J gene: TRBJ2-5; clone size: .; CDR3 DNA: TGCGCCAGCAGCTTCGGGAGGGATCTAGCGGGGGTCAAAGAGACCCAGTACTTC; CDR3 protein: CASSFGRDLAGVKETQYF
V gene: TRBV15; D gene: TRBD2; J gene: TRBJ2-5; clone size: .; CDR3 DNA: TGTGCCACCAGCGGAGGAGCGGGGGGGCCTGGACAAGAGACCCAGTACTTC; CDR3 protein: CATSGGAGGPGQETQYF
V gene: TRBV6-5; D gene: .; J gene: TRBJ1-1; clone size: .; CDR3 DNA: TGTGCCAGCAGTTACTCGATCGGGGTTGTGGCCACTGAAGCTTTCTTT; CDR3 protein: CASSYSIGVVATEAFF
V gene: TRBV7-9; D gene: TRBD1; J gene: TRBJ1-2; clone size: few; CDR3 DNA: TGTGCCAGCAGAGGACAGGGGAGGGATGGCTACACCTTC; CDR3 protein: CASRGQGRDGYTF
V gene: TRBV5-6; D gene: .; J gene: TRBJ2-2; clone size: many; CDR3 DNA: TGTGCCAGCAGCTTCGCCGGGGAGCTGTTTTTT; CDR3 protein: CASSFAGELFF
V gene: TRBV30; D gene: .; J gene: TRBJ1-6; clone size: once; CDR3 DNA: TGTGCCTGGAATGGCAGGGCGTTCTATAATTCACCCCTCCACTTT; CDR3 protein: CAWNGRAFYNSPLHF
V gene: TRBV30; D gene: .; J gene: TRBJ1-2; clone size: .; CDR3 DNA: TGTGCCTGGAGTCCCTACAACACCCGGGTCGGCTACACCTTC; CDR3 protein: CAWSPYNTRVGYTF
V gene: TRBV21-1; D gene: .; J gene: TRBJ1-4; clone size: .; CDR3 DNA: TGTGCCAGCAGCAAACAGGGGTCGGTGGAAAAACTGTTTTTT; CDR3 protein: CASSKQGSVEKLFF
V gene: TRBV11-2; D gene: .; J gene: TRBJ1-3; clone size: .; CDR3 DNA: TGTGCCAGCAGCTTAGCCCCTGCTGGAAACACCATATATTTT; CDR3 protein: CASSLAPAGNTIYF
V gene: TRBV2; D gene: .; J gene: TRBJ1-3; clone size: .; CDR3 DNA: TGTGCCAGCAGTGAAGTTTTATCTGGAAACACCATATATTTT; CDR3 protein: CASSEVLSGNTIYF
V gene: TRBV3-1/TRBV3-2; D gene: TRBD1; J gene: TRBJ1-2; clone size: once; CDR3 DNA: TGTGCCAGCAGCCAAGATCGCGACAGGGGGCGGACAACCTATGGCTACACCTTC; CDR3 protein: CASSQDRDRGRTTYGYTF
V gene: TRBV5-6; D gene: .; J gene: TRBJ2-5; clone size: .; CDR3 DNA: TGTGCCAGCAGCTTGCCCCGACTAGAGGAAAAGACCCAGTACTTC; CDR3 protein: CASSLPRLEEKTQYF
V gene: TRBV5-1; D gene: TRBD1; J gene: TRBJ1-4; clone size: .; CDR3 DNA: TGCGCCAGCAGCTTGGCCTTGAGGGGGCGAACTAATGAAAAACTGTTTTTT; CDR3 protein: CASSLALRGRTNEKLFF
V gene: TRBV4-1; D gene: TRBD1; J gene: TRBJ1-2; clone size: .; CDR3 DNA: TGCGCCAGCAGCCATGAGGAAGGGGGCTACTATGGCTACACCTTC; CDR3 protein: CASSHEEGGYYGYTF
V gene: TRBV6-1; D gene: TRBD2; J gene: TRBJ2-3; clone size: .; CDR3 DNA: TGTGCCAGCAGTGAAACAAACCGAGACCTACTAGCGGGGGTAGCAGATACGCAGTATTTT; CDR3 protein: CASSETNRDLLAGVADTQYF
V gene: TRBV11-2; D gene: .; J gene: TRBJ1-1; clone size: few; CDR3 DNA: TGTGCCAGCAGCCCGGGGGGGTTATTAAACACTGAAGCTTTCTTT; CDR3 protein: CASSPGGLLNTEAFF
V gene: TRBV6-4; D gene: TRBD2; J gene: TRBJ2-3; clone size: .; CDR3 DNA: TGTGCCAGCAGTGACTCGGCGGGGGGGGGCACAGATACGCAGTATTTT; CDR3 protein: CASSDSAGGGTDTQYF
V gene: TRBV11-2; D gene: TRBD2; J gene: TRBJ2-3; clone size: .; CDR3 DNA: TGTGCCAGCAGCGTTTCGGGGGGTCCAGGCACAGATACGCAGTATTTT; CDR3 protein: CASSVSGGPGTDTQYF
V gene: TRBV25-1; D gene: .; J gene: TRBJ2-3; clone size: .; CDR3 DNA: TGTGCCAGCAGTGAGGAGTCAGGGGTGGCAGATACGCAGTATTTT; CDR3 protein: CASSEESGVADTQYF
V gene: TRBV6-5; D gene: .; J gene: TRBJ1-3; clone size: many; CDR3 DNA: TGTGCCAGCAGTTACTCGACTGTACCTGGAAACACCATATATTTT; CDR3 protein: CASSYSTVPGNTIYF